Many counts were recorded for the clone carrying this T cell receptor (beta chain). Its antigen is unidentified. The sample is drawn from a study of T-cell reconstitution after alpha-beta-depleted transplantation in children. Unique molecular identifiers were used to barcode this TCRbeta library. Each CDR3 protein gets one entry after TCRdb re-called the PCR reads with MiXCR. Of 240,000 or so distinct CDR3 sequences detected, roughly 8.2% appear once; the ten largest clones hold just under 6.5%. Per germline, CDR1 SEHNR and CDR2 FQNEAQ (reference sequence). The CDR3 totals 15 residues. Trimming pared 5 bases from V and 4 bases from J, leaving 18 bases between. Study results and caveats: From surviving recipient T cells and thymic progenitors came the high day-60 TCRbeta diversity observed in some patients. Approximately two months post-transplant, alpha-beta T cells reportedly originated from several hundred expanded graft clones. Among T cells one year after transplant, newly produced cells accounted for most counts and diversity.

V and J are TRBV7-9 and TRBJ2-7; D might be TRBD1 or TRBD2, each matching 8 bases. This receptor was identified in a male patient aged 10 to 17 who had a stem cell transplant for acute lymphoblastic leukemia, so the T cells may come from the graft donor. Sequenced material: PBMCs, mostly from graft donor cells, taken 180 days after TCRalphabeta/CD19-depleted stem cell transplant. The CDR3 reads CASSDRGLGKYEQYF. DNA for the CDR3: TGTGCCAGCAGCGACAGGGGACTAGGGAAATACGAGCAGTACTTC.